Presented here are 25 T cell receptor beta chains from one specimen sequenced in a study of T cell responses to AZD1222 COVID-19 vaccine. The assay was immunoSEQ multiplex PCR, and TCRdb's table has in-frame clones only and misses some. The sample shows about 120,000 clones, 70% to 90% of them seen only once. The material sequenced was peripheral blood, taken on day 0 of AZD1222 vaccination. Receptors were obtained from an adult in good health.

The gene calls are TRBV5-5 and TRBJ2-3; D possibly corresponds to TRBD2 (6 bases). V lost 2 bases and J lost 3, with 13 bases in between. Germline-derived CDR1 and CDR2 are SGHKS and YYEKEE (reference sequence). The CDR3 has 15 amino acids. The CDR3 protein is CASSFPGGETDTQYF. In DNA form, the CDR3 reads TGTGCCAGCAGCTTCCCAGGAGGGGAAACAGATACGCAGTATTTT. Drawing the rest from reference TRBV5-5 and TRBJ2-3, the complete variable domain is DAGVTQSPTHLIKTRGQQVTLRCSPISGHKSVSWYQQVLGQGPQFIFQYYEKEERGRGNFPDRFSARQFPNYSSELNVNALLLGDSALYLCASSFPGGETDTQYFGPGTRLTVL.

V and J are TRBV4-1 and TRBJ1-2; no definite D call. The V and J ends lost 1 base and 5 bases respectively, with 20 bases between them. The CDR3 length is 17 residues. The germline CDR1 and CDR2 sequences are MGHRA and YSYEKL. The DNA for the CDR3 is TGCGCCAGCAGCCAAGGGGGTGCAGGCCAGTCGGAATATGGCTACACCTTC. Residues: CASSQGGAGQSEYGYTF.

The rearrangement links TRBV5-1 to TRBJ1-6; 7 nucleotides match TRBD1. This CDR3 has 14 amino acids. In germline, CDR1 is SGHRS, CDR2 YFSETQ. With 6 bases clipped from V and 7 bases from J, the junction kept 7 bases outside the gene matches. The CDR3 sequence: CASTLDRINSPLHF. The CDR3, as DNA: TGCGCCAGCACCCTGGACAGGATCAATTCACCCCTCCACTTT.

V is TRBV19 and J is TRBJ1-5, with 9 bases identical to TRBD1. Per the germline V gene, CDR1 is LNHDA and CDR2 is SQIVND (reference sequence). J gave up 5 bases and V 6 bases, and 5 bases lay outside the gene matches. The CDR3 contains 14 residues. The CDR3 sequence is CASSRTGDYQPQHF. The CDR3 nucleotides read TGTGCCAGTAGCCGGACAGGGGACTATCAGCCCCAGCATTTT.

This clone appeared a single time. The CDR3 spells CASSSDRVGEKLFF. CDR3 DNA sequence: TGCGCCAGCAGCTCCGACAGGGTAGGGGAAAAACTGTTTTTT. The chain joins TRBV5-1 to TRBJ1-4, with 7 bases fitting TRBD1. This CDR3 has 14 residues. J was trimmed by 8 bases and V by 3 bases; bases with no gene match: 7. The germline V gene has CDR1 SGHRS and CDR2 YFSETQ.

CDR3 bases: TGTGCCAGCAGCTTAACAGGGGGGTTGGACGAGCAGTACTTC. Its translation: CASSLTGGLDEQYF. The gene calls are TRBV7-9 and TRBJ2-7; 8 positions match TRBD1. Germline V gene data show CDR1 as SEHNR and CDR2 as FQNEAQ (reference sequence). Trimming removed 2 bases from V and 5 bases from J; junction bases left unmatched: 5. CDR3 size: 14 residues.

This chain uses TRBV2 with TRBJ2-2, with D perhaps TRBD1 (7 bases). Germline V CDR1 and CDR2: SNHLY, FYNNEI. Between the trimmed V and J ends, which lost 6 bases and 0 bases, there was a span of 11 bases. There are 15 residues in the CDR3. The CDR3 region has the DNA TGTGCCAGCAGCGGGGGACAGCCGAACACCGGGGAGCTGTTTTTT. This translates into CASSGGQPNTGELFF.

This clone turned up a few times. This chain links TRBV7-2 with TRBJ2-7; D perhaps matches TRBD2 (6 bases). CDR1 is SGHTA and CDR2 is FQGNSA in the germline V gene. V was shortened by 1 base and J by 2 bases, with 21 bases between the two germline ends. The CDR3 runs to 18 residues. As DNA, the CDR3 is TGTGCCAGCAGCTTAGGGTTGTTTTTCGGAGGGGCGACCTACGAGCAGTACTTC. Protein sequence: CASSLGLFFGGATYEQYF.

The chain links TRBV12-3 or TRBV12-4 to TRBJ1-5; D unclear. V was trimmed by 2 bases and J by 5 bases, leaving 7 bases between them. The CDR3 is 13 residues long. The CDR3 DNA reads as TGTGCCAGCAGTTTAACGGAGGATCAGCCCCAGCATTTT. Protein product: CASSLTEDQPQHF.

This sequence joins TRBV30 and TRBJ1-1; D perhaps matches TRBD1 (5 bases). Per germline, CDR1 GTSNPN and CDR2 SVGIG (reference sequence). This CDR3 contains 13 residues. V lost 1 base and J lost 11, with 17 bases in between. CDR3 residues: CAWSGWGESKAFF. DNA of the CDR3: TGTGCCTGGAGTGGGTGGGGGGAATCTAAGGCTTTCTTT.

The chain is built from TRBV5-1 and TRBJ1-3, with D possibly TRBD1 on 5 matching bases. V lost 2 bases and J 2 bases, leaving 11 bases between the germline ends. Germline-derived CDR1 and CDR2 are SGHRS and YFSETQ. The length of the CDR3 is 15 residues. The DNA for the CDR3 is TGCGCCAGCAGCTTCGCGCGGGGGGCTGGAAACACCATATATTTT. It translates to CASSFARGAGNTIYF.

The chain recombines TRBV27 with TRBJ1-6; D uncertain. There are 14 residues in the CDR3. CDR1 and CDR2 from the germline V gene are MNHEY and SMNVEV (reference sequence). Between the trimmed V and J ends, which lost 3 bases and 7 bases, there was a span of 10 bases. The CDR3 coding sequence is TGTGCCAGCAGTTTGACAACAACAAATTCACCCCTCCACTTT. Translated, it gives CASSLTTTNSPLHF.

This chain joins TRBV7-9 and TRBJ1-1; 10 bases map to TRBD1. The germline CDR1 and CDR2 sequences are SEHNR and FQNEAQ (reference sequence). The CDR3 is 15 amino acids. The V and J ends lost 4 bases and 5 bases, in that order; junction bases with no gene match: 7. CDR3 amino acids: CASSSPGQGKTEAFF. CDR3 coding DNA: TGTGCCAGCAGCTCCCCGGGACAGGGGAAGACTGAAGCTTTCTTT. Supplemented by reference TRBV7-9 and TRBJ1-1, the full variable domain reads DTGVSQNPRHKITKRGQNVTFRCDPISEHNRLYWYRQTLGQGPEFLTYFQNEAQLEKSRLLSDRFSAERPKGSFSTLEIQRTEQGDSAMYLCASSSPGQGKTEAFFGQGTRLTVV.

This clone was recorded once. Here the CDR3 reads CASSHQLVPGELFF. The CDR3 DNA reads TGCGCCAGCAGCCATCAGCTTGTTCCCGGGGAGCTGTTTTTT. The gene calls are TRBV4-1 and TRBJ2-2; D gene ambiguous. Trimming took off 3 bases at V and 6 bases at J, with 11 bases between the two ends. The germline V gene has CDR1 MGHRA and CDR2 YSYEKL. The length of the CDR3 is 14 residues.

To note about this clone: Within the sample, other DNA sequences also encode this same CDR3. The V call is TRBV5-4, the J call TRBJ1-1, with no clear D. V was cut by 1 base and J by 1 base, with 5 bases left in between. The CDR3 covers 13 residues. Per the germline V gene, CDR1 is SGHNT and CDR2 is YYREEE (reference sequence). Here the CDR3 DNA reads TGTGCCAGCAGCTTGCGAGGGAACACTGAAGCTTTCTTT. Its protein product is CASSLRGNTEAFF.

This clone was seen once. The V and J genes are TRBV27 and TRBJ2-6, with TRBD2 matching 10 bases. V shed 3 bases, J shed 5 bases, and the junction held 4 bases outside the gene matches. Germline CDR1 MNHEY, CDR2 SMNVEV (reference sequence). CDR3 size: 16 residues. The CDR3 loop reads CASSFTSGKRANVLTF. CDR3 nucleotide sequence: TGTGCCAGCAGTTTTACTAGCGGGAAGAGGGCCAACGTCCTGACTTTC. Together with reference TRBV27 and TRBJ2-6, the CDR3 gives the full variable domain: EAQVTQNPRYLITVTGKKLTVTCSQNMNHEYMSWYRQDPGLGLRQIYYSMNVEVTDKGDVPEGYKVSRKEKRNFPLILESPSPNQTSLYFCASSFTSGKRANVLTFGAGSRLTVL.

The chain uses TRBV12-3 or TRBV12-4 and TRBJ1-1; tentatively, D is TRBD1 (5 bases). The CDR3 spans 13 residues. Trimming removed 3 bases from V and 6 bases from J, with 11 bases in between. The CDR3 here is CASSLRGAPEAFF. DNA of the CDR3: TGTGCCAGCAGTTTGCGAGGGGCCCCTGAAGCTTTCTTT.

V gene TRBV6-6 combines with J gene TRBJ1-3; D is ambiguous. Germline loops: CDR1 MNHNY, CDR2 SVGAGI (reference sequence). CDR3 length equals 16 residues. V was clipped by 0 bases and J by 3 bases, with 12 bases between them. The CDR3 DNA reads as TGTGCCAGCAGTTACTCGAGAGGGTATAGTGGAAACACCATATATTTT. It specifies CASSYSRGYSGNTIYF.

The gene calls are TRBV3-1 (or the pseudogene TRBV3-2) and TRBJ2-5; 8 bases are shared with TRBD2. Looked up from germline, CDR1 is LGHDT and CDR2 is YNNKEL (reference sequence). CDR3 length equals 17 residues. Losses at the gene ends were 1 base for V and 3 bases for J; bases not matched to a gene: 10. In DNA form, the CDR3 reads TGTGCCAGCAGCCAAGCGGGGGGGAGCGGGGGCGAAGAGACCCAGTACTTC. This sequence encodes CASSQAGGSGGEETQYF.

The chain combines TRBV20-1 with TRBJ2-2; D is uncertain. Germline V gene data show CDR1 as DFQATT and CDR2 as SNEGSKA (reference sequence). Trimming took 3 bases from V and 2 from J, leaving 10 bases between them. CDR3 length equals 14 residues. CDR3 in amino acids: CSASLLVNTGELFF. For the CDR3, the DNA is TGCAGTGCTAGTCTGCTAGTTAACACCGGGGAGCTGTTTTTT.

The V call is TRBV11-2, the J call TRBJ2-2; perhaps TRBD2 as D (5 bases). The ends were cut back, 5 bases at V and 6 bases at J, with 13 bases in the middle. The CDR3 is 14 residues long. Germline V gene data show CDR1 as SGHAT and CDR2 as FQNNGV. The CDR3 is CASSPVTRSGELFF. The CDR3 DNA sequence: TGTGCCAGCAGCCCCGTCACTAGGTCCGGGGAGCTGTTTTTT.

J is TRBJ2-1 and V is TRBV6-5, with D maybe TRBD1 (5 bases). V lost 2 bases and J 11 bases, leaving 19 bases between the germline ends. Germline loops: CDR1 MNHEY, CDR2 SVGAGI. CDR3 size: 15 residues. Here the CDR3 DNA reads TGTGCCAGCAGTTACAACCCAGGGAAATTGGGAAAGCAGTTCTTC. Its protein product is CASSYNPGKLGKQFF.

V usage is TRBV10-2 and J usage is TRBJ2-7; TRBD2 agrees at 12 bases. V shed 4 bases and J 2 bases; nucleotides not matched to a gene: 6. CDR3 size: 16 residues. Per germline, CDR1 WSHSY and CDR2 SAAADI. CDR3 sequence (DNA): TGCGCCAGCAGTGCCCTCAGGACTAGCGGGACCTACGAGCAGTACTTC. The encoded protein is CASSALRTSGTYEQYF.

This chain uses TRBV4-1 with TRBJ1-5, with D unresolved. With 0 bases removed from V and 0 bases from J, the gap between germline ends came to 6 bases. This CDR3 has 15 amino acids. Germline CDR1 reads MGHRA; CDR2 reads YSYEKL. CDR3: CASSQEPYSNQPQHF. CDR3 bases: TGCGCCAGCAGCCAAGAACCTTATAGCAATCAGCCCCAGCATTTT.

The gene calls are TRBV19 and TRBJ1-5; D remains ambiguous. The germline V gene encodes CDR1 LNHDA and CDR2 SQIVND (reference sequence). V was clipped by 10 bases and J by 0 bases, with 22 bases between them. The CDR3 covers 17 residues. The CDR3 protein is CATRNSGGYNSNQPQHF. The CDR3 bases are TGTGCCACCCGGAACAGTGGAGGATATAATAGCAATCAGCCCCAGCATTTT. The full variable domain, its missing parts supplied by reference TRBV19 and TRBJ1-5, is DGGITQSPKYLFRKEGQNVTLSCEQNLNHDAMYWYRQDPGQGLRLIYYSQIVNDFQKGDIAEGYSVSREKKESFPLTVTSAQKNPTAFYLCATRNSGGYNSNQPQHFGDGTRLSIL.